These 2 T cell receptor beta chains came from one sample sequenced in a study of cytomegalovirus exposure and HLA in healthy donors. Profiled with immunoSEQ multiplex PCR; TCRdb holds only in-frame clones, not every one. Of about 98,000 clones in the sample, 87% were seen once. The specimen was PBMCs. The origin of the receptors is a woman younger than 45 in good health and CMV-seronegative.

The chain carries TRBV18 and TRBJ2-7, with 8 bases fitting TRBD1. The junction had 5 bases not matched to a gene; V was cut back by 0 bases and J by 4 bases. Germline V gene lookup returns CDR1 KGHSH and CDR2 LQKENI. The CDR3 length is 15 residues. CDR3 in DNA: TGTGCCAGCTCACCACCCAACAGGGGGGATTACGAGCAGTACTTC. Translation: CASSPPNRGDYEQYF.

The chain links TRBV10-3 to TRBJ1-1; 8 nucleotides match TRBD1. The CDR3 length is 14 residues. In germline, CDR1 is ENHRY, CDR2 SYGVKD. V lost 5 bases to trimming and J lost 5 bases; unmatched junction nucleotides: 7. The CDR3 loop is CAISSQTGATEAFF. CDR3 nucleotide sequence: TGTGCCATCAGTTCCCAGACAGGGGCGACTGAAGCTTTCTTT.